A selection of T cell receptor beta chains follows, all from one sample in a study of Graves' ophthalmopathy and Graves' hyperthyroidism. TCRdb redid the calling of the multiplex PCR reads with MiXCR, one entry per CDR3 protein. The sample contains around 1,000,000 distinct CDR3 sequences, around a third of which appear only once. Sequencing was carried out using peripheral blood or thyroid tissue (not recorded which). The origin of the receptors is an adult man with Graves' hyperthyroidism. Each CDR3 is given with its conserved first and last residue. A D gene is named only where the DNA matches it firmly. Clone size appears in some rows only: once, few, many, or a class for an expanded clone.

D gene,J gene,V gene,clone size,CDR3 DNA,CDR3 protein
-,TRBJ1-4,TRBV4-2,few,TGTGCCAGCAGCCAAGATAATAAGAATGAAAAACTGTTTTTT,CASSQDNKNEKLFF
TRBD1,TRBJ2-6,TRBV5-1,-,TGCGCCAGCAGCTTCGGACAGGGCAACTCGGGGGCCAACGTCCTGACTTTC,CASSFGQGNSGANVLTF
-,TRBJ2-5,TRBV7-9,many,TGTGCCAGCACGGGGTCCCAAGAGACCCAGTACTTC,CASTGSQETQYF
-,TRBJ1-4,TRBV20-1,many,TGCAGTGCTAGTGCGGACGCAACTAATGAAAAACTGTTTTTT,CSASADATNEKLFF
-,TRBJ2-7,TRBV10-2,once,TGCGCCAGCAGTGAGTCAGGGGCCCGTTACGAGCAGTACTTC,CASSESGARYEQYF
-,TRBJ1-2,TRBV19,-,TGTGCCAGTAGTATACAGGGCAGCGCTATGGGCTACACCTTC,CASSIQGSAMGYTF
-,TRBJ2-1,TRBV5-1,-,TGCGCCAGCAGCTTGGCCGGGCCGAGCTCCTACAATGAGCAGTTCTTC,CASSLAGPSSYNEQFF
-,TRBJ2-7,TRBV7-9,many,TGTGCCAGCAGCTCACAGGGTTTCCAAAACTCCTACGAGCAGTACTTC,CASSSQGFQNSYEQYF
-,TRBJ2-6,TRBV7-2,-,TGTGCCAGCAGCTGGAACGGGATTGGGGACAACGTCCTGACTTTC,CASSWNGIGDNVLTF
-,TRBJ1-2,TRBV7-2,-,TGTGCCAGCAGCTTATCGCAGGGACCCGGTGGCTACACCTTC,CASSLSQGPGGYTF
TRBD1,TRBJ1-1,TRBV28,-,TGTGCCAGCATTAGGACAGGGGTTTTCGCTGAAGCTTTCTTT,CASIRTGVFAEAFF
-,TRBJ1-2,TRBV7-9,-,TGTGCCAGCAGCGGCCAGGGAGTGAGTGGGGGATCTAACTATGGCTACACCTTC,CASSGQGVSGGSNYGYTF
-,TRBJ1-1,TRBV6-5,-,TGTGCCAGCAGTTACCCCATCCAGAGCACTGAAGCTTTCTTT,CASSYPIQSTEAFF
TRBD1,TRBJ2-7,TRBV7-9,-,TGTGCCAGCAGCCTGTCCGGGACAGGGCGTCACGAGCAGTACTTC,CASSLSGTGRHEQYF
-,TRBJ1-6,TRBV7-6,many,TGTGCCAGCAGCCGGACAGTTCCCTATAATTCACCCCTCCACTTT,CASSRTVPYNSPLHF
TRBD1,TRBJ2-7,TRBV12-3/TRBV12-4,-,TGTGCCAGCAGTAGACGACAGGGACACTACGAGCAGTACTTC,CASSRRQGHYEQYF
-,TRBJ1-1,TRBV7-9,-,TGTGCCAGCAGCTCTCGGGAGGGGCCAGGGGTCACTGAAGCTTTCTTT,CASSSREGPGVTEAFF
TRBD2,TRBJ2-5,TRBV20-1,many,TGCAGTGCTAGTAGTACGGGGGGGCCGCAAGAGACCCAGTACTTC,CSASSTGGPQETQYF
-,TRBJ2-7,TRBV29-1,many,TGCAGCGTCGGAAGTACAGGGAAGGGCGAGCAGTACTTC,CSVGSTGKGEQYF
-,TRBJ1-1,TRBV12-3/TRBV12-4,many,TGTGCCAGCAGTCCGGGGGTGGCGGGCACTGAAGCTTTCTTT,CASSPGVAGTEAFF
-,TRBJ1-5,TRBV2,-,TGTGCCAGCAGTCCGGATATAGGGGGAGGTGGCAATCAGCCCCAGCATTTT,CASSPDIGGGGNQPQHF
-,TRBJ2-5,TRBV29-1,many,TGCAGCGTTGCGGGACACCTGGGAGAGACCCAGTACTTC,CSVAGHLGETQYF
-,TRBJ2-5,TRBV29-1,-,TGCAGCGTTGCCCTGGGGACAAAAGAGACCCAGTACTTC,CSVALGTKETQYF
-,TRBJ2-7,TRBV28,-,TGTGCCAGCAGTTTGAGTCCTCGGCAGTACTTC,CASSLSPRQYF
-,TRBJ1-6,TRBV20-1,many,TGCAGTGCTAGCGGACTAGATAATTCACCCCTCCACTTT,CSASGLDNSPLHF
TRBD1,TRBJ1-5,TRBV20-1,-,TGCAGTGCTAGAAAGACAGGGGGAGAGCAGCCCCAGCATTTT,CSARKTGGEQPQHF
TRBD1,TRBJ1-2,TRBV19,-,TGTGCCAGTAGTCTCACCCCGGGACAGGGGGCCGAGGACTATGGCTACACCTTC,CASSLTPGQGAEDYGYTF
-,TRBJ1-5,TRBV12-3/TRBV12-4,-,TGTGCCAGCGGAGCGGGACCCTTTAGCAATCGGCCCCAGCATTTT,CASGAGPFSNRPQHF
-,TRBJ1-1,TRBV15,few,TGTGCCACCAGCATTGACATTACGGGGGTTGAAGCTTTCTTT,CATSIDITGVEAFF
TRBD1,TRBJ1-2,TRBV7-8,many,TGTGCCAGCAGCTTAAGGCTGGGCGCGTCAGGGGGTAATAACTATGGCTACACCTTC,CASSLRLGASGGNNYGYTF
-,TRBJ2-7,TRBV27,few,TGTGCCAGCAGTTGGTCCGGGGGCTACGAGCAGTACTTC,CASSWSGGYEQYF
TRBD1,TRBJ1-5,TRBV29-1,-,TGCAGCGTTCGCGACGGGACAGGGGGCAATCAGCCCCAGCATTTT,CSVRDGTGGNQPQHF
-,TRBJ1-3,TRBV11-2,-,TGTGCCAGCAGCCAGGACAGTCTGAACACCATATATTTT,CASSQDSLNTIYF
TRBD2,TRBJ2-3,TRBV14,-,TGTGCCAACAGCCAGGGACTAGCGGCTAGCACAGATACGCAGTATTTT,CANSQGLAASTDTQYF
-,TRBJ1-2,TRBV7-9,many,TGTGCCAGCAGCTTCCAATCACAACGGGGCTACACCTTC,CASSFQSQRGYTF
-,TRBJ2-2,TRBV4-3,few,TGCGCCAGCAGCCAAAATACAGGGTCCACCGGGGAGCTGTTTTTT,CASSQNTGSTGELFF
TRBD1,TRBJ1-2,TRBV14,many,TGTGCCAGCAGCCACGGGACAGGGGGTGGCGGCTACACCTTC,CASSHGTGGGGYTF
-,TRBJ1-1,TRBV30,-,TGTGCCTGGAGTGTACAAACTGAAGCTTTCTTT,CAWSVQTEAFF
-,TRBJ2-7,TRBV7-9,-,TGTGCCAGCAGCAACGGGACCTTC,CASSNGTF
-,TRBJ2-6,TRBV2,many,TGTGCCAGCAGCAGGGAATCTGGGGCCAACGTCCTGACTTTC,CASSRESGANVLTF
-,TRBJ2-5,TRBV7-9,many,TGTGCCAGCAGCTTAGTCGGGTTAGCGTCGAAGACCCAGTACTTC,CASSLVGLASKTQYF
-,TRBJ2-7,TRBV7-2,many,TGTGCCAGCAGCTTATTGCTCGAGCAGTACTTC,CASSLLLEQYF
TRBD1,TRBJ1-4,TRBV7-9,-,TGTGCCAGCAGCTCCATGCGGGACAGGGTTAATGAAAAACTGTTTTTT,CASSSMRDRVNEKLFF
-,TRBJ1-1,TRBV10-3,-,TGTGCCATCAGTTCCGACAGAGTGAACACTGAAGCTTTCTTT,CAISSDRVNTEAFF
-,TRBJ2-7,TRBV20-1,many,TGCAGTGCGCCAACAGGTTACGAGCAGTACTTC,CSAPTGYEQYF
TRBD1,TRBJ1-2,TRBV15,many,TGTGCCACCAGCAGAGTGACAGGGAGTTATGGCTACACCTTC,CATSRVTGSYGYTF